One TCR beta chain is described in this entry. CDR3 length: 14 residues. V was cut by 7 bases and J by 9 bases, with 19 bases left in between. The germline CDR1 and CDR2 sequences are MNHEY and SVGEGT. The data derive from a study of CD8 T cells in Susac syndrome. Random hexamers were used to reverse transcribe the RNA input (0.5 to 1 ug). In TCRdb, the immunoSEQ multiplex PCR reads were re-called with MiXCR into one record per CDR3 protein. The sample yields 300,000 or so distinct CDR3 sequences, about 90% seen once. This chain joins TRBV6-2 or TRBV6-3 and TRBJ2-1, with TRBD1 as a possible D gene (7 bases). The origin of this receptor is a human donor with multiple sclerosis. What was sequenced was CD4+ T cells from PBMCs. The CDR3 bases are TGTGCCAGCATGCCAGGGGGGAGTTACGCTGAGCAGTTCTTC. Protein sequence: CASMPGGSYAEQFF.